This TCR beta chain was found in a study of tumor-infiltrating lymphocytes in localized non-small cell lung cancer. Per the germline V gene, CDR1 is SGHDN and CDR2 is FVKESK. The V gene lost 1 base and the J gene lost 13 bases, with 13 bases spanning the gap. The CDR3 consists of 12 residues. The repertoire was sequenced with immunoSEQ multiplex PCR; TCRdb's copy has only in-frame clones and lacks some. The sample lists 12,000 or so clones, 70% to 90% occurring once. As for this clone: The antigen remains undetermined.

Study-level findings and limits: Each assay used a separate piece of the same tissue.

This chain uses TRBV14 with TRBJ2-5; D may correspond to TRBD1 or TRBD2 (5 bases each). This sequence originates from a human donor with non-small cell lung cancer. The sample consisted of lung tumor tissue. CDR3 nucleotide sequence: TGTGCCAGCAGCCAAGGCCCGGGGCGGTTGTACTTC. Its protein product is CASSQGPGRLYF.